The source of this T cell receptor beta chain is a study of graft-versus-host responses after intestinal transplantation. Findings and caveats of the study: Within the allografts of patients who had graft-donor T cell macrochimerism, graft-versus-host to host-versus-graft clonal ratios were high.

As concerns this clone: The antigen is unknown.

Intraepithelial and lamina propria lymphocytes were freed from processed graft tissue. V lost 6 bases, J lost 3 bases, and 9 bases stayed unmatched. The V gene's germline CDR1 is SQVTM and CDR2 ANQGSEA. The CDR3 runs 15 residues. Clones were sequenced by immunoSEQ multiplex PCR, and TCRdb holds only the in-frame ones, with some missing. Of approximately 60,000 clones listed, around nine tenths are singletons. This specimen was ileum tissue, taken more than 350 days after transplant. This chain links TRBV29-1 with TRBJ1-4; 8 nucleotides line up with TRBD1. The origin of this receptor is a human patient who received an intestinal transplant, so some T cells may come from the graft donor. The CDR3 spells CSVRLAQGANEKLFF. The CDR3 DNA follows: TGCAGCGTCCGTCTCGCACAGGGGGCTAATGAAAAACTGTTTTTT.